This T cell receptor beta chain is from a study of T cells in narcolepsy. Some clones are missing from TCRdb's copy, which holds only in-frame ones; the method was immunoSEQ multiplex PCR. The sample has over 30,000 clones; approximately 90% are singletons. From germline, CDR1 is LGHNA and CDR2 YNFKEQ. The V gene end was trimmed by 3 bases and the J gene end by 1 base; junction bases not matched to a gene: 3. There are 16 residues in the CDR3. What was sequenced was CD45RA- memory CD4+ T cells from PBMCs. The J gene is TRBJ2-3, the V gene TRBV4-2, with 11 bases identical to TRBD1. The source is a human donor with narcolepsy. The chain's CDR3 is CASSQGGQGGTDTQYF. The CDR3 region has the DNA TGTGCCAGCAGCCAGGGGGGACAGGGGGGCACAGATACGCAGTATTTT.